This passage covers 13 T cell receptor beta chains from one sample sequenced in a study of blood T cell repertoires in COVID-19 (dated by TCRdb to the early 2020s). The method behind the library was the immunoSEQ multiplex PCR assay. TCRdb carries this immuneACCESS record with in-frame sequences only. Its versions omit some clonotypes, under half of them owing to an unresolved V gene in the studies checked, with the rest unexplained. Across this sample there are fewer than 85,000 clones, with 60% to 75% seen only once. Of the sample, 35% to 45% falls within the top ten clones. The sequencing sample was made of peripheral blood. These receptors were collected from a woman in her 70s with acute or convalescent COVID-19.

The V gene is TRBV4-1, the J gene TRBJ2-3, with 7 bases that match TRBD2. V was clipped by 2 bases and J by 3 bases; unmatched bases: 2. Germline assignment: CDR1 MGHRA and CDR2 YSYEKL. This CDR3 is 14 amino acids long. The CDR3 reads CASSQTGGTDTQYF. The CDR3 coding sequence is TGCGCCAGCAGCCAAACGGGGGGAACAGATACGCAGTATTTT.

The chain has TRBV6-5 and TRBJ1-2; D is uncertain. Trimming took 1 base from V and 0 from J, leaving 9 bases between them. CDR1 is MNHEY, CDR2 SVGAGI, per germline. This CDR3 spans 15 amino acids. CDR3 coding DNA: TGTGCCAGCAGTTACTTTGGTTCGGCTAACTATGGCTACACCTTC. This sequence encodes CASSYFGSANYGYTF.

This chain links TRBV12-3 or TRBV12-4 with TRBJ1-1; D is unresolved. V dropped 8 bases and J dropped 5 bases, with 15 bases sitting between them. The CDR3 is 13 residues long. The CDR3 reads CASLRLGGTEAFF. In DNA form, the CDR3 reads TGTGCCAGCCTCCGGCTAGGCGGGACTGAAGCTTTCTTT.

The chain has TRBV7-8 and TRBJ1-1, with a tentative D call TRBD1 (5 bases). V was pared by 4 bases and J by 1 base, with 7 bases between. Germline CDR1 is SGHVS and CDR2 is FQNEAQ. This CDR3 has 13 amino acids. CDR3 region: CASSWQGNTEAFF. The CDR3 nucleotides read TGTGCCAGCAGCTGGCAGGGGAACACTGAAGCTTTCTTT.

Of note for this clone: Other DNA variants within this sample encode the same CDR3. The chain joins TRBV19 to TRBJ1-2; TRBD1 matches at 9 bases. J lost 2 bases, V lost 8 bases, and 9 bases had no gene match. Germline V lookup: CDR1 LNHDA, CDR2 SQIVND (reference sequence). The length of the CDR3 is 15 residues. DNA of the CDR3: TGTGCCAGTCGACTACCGGGACAGGGAAACTATGGCTACACCTTC. It is translated as CASRLPGQGNYGYTF.

This chain links TRBV19 with TRBJ2-1; 8 bases are a match to TRBD2. Germline CDR1 reads LNHDA; CDR2 reads SQIVND (reference sequence). J gave up 6 bases and V 4 bases, and 11 bases lay outside the gene matches. CDR3 length: 16 amino acids. Here the CDR3 reads CASSKMGSGAPNEQFF. The CDR3 DNA reads TGTGCCAGTAGTAAAATGGGTAGCGGGGCCCCCAATGAGCAGTTCTTC.

The V call is TRBV19, the J call TRBJ1-2; D is undetermined. The length of the CDR3 is 15 residues. Germline V gene data show CDR1 as LNHDA and CDR2 as SQIVND (reference sequence). V gave up 5 bases and J gave up 5 bases, with 18 bases separating them. As DNA, the CDR3 is TGTGCCAGTAGTCCCGGGCCGGGAGGACTTTATGGCTACACCTTC. Residues: CASSPGPGGLYGYTF.

The chain recombines TRBV7-2 with TRBJ2-7; D might be TRBD2 (5 bases). Trimming removed 1 base at V and 0 bases at J, with 10 bases between. The CDR3 is made up of 15 amino acids. Germline CDR1 is SGHTA and CDR2 is FQGNSA. The chain's CDR3 is CASSLDRGFSYEQYF. DNA for the CDR3: TGTGCCAGCAGCTTAGATCGGGGATTCTCCTACGAGCAGTACTTC.

This chain links TRBV14 with TRBJ1-6; TRBD1 is a possible D gene (6 bases). Germline V gives CDR1 SGHDN, CDR2 FVKESK. The V gene lost 6 bases and the J gene lost 5 bases, with 17 bases spanning the gap. The CDR3 is 16 residues long. For the CDR3, the DNA is TGTGCCAGCAGTCATTTGACAGGAAGAAATAATTCACCCCTCCACTTT. This encodes CASSHLTGRNNSPLHF.

The chain has TRBV6-1 and TRBJ1-2; D possibly corresponds to TRBD1 (6 bases). V shed 8 bases and J shed 12 bases, with 16 bases lying between them. The length of the CDR3 is 11 residues. From germline, CDR1 is MNHNS and CDR2 SASEGT. The CDR3 protein is CASRLQGVHTF. The CDR3 DNA reads as TGTGCCAGCCGCCTACAGGGAGTACACACCTTC.

V and J are TRBV6-5 and TRBJ1-2; maybe TRBD1 (6 bases). Trimming left V 6 bases short and J 4 bases short, with 15 bases between. The germline V gene has CDR1 MNHEY and CDR2 SVGAGI. This CDR3 region has 14 residues. The CDR3 loop reads CASSMTEGVYGYTF. The DNA for the CDR3 is TGTGCCAGCAGCATGACCGAGGGGGTCTATGGCTACACCTTC.

Only one count was recorded for this clone. The rearrangement joins TRBV27 to TRBJ2-7, with D tentatively TRBD2 (5 bases). Trimming took off 5 bases at V and 3 bases at J, with 11 bases between the two ends. Germline-derived CDR1 and CDR2 are MNHEY and SMNVEV (reference sequence). The CDR3 runs to 13 residues. CDR3 in amino acids: CASSRGYRYEQYF. The CDR3 region has the DNA TGTGCCAGCAGTCGGGGATACCGCTACGAGCAGTACTTC.

This clone turned up a few times. The CDR3 coding sequence is TGTGCCAGCAGCTTAGGTCCGACACAGGGAAACACCATATATTTT. Its translation: CASSLGPTQGNTIYF. The chain combines TRBV7-6 with TRBJ1-3; D is undetermined. V lost 1 base, J lost 4 bases, and 11 bases lay in between. The germline gives CDR1 SGHVS, CDR2 FNYEAQ. This CDR3 is built from 15 residues.